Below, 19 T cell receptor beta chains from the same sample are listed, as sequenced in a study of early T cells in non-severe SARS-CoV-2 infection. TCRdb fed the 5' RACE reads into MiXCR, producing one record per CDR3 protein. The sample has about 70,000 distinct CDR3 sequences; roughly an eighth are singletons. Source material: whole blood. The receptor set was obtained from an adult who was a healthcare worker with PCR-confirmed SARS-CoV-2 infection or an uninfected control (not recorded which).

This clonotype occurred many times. The CDR3 coding sequence is TGTGCCAGCAGTTTCCCCTTAAGGCGGCAGTACTTC. It translates to CASSFPLRRQYF. V usage is TRBV28 and J usage is TRBJ2-7; no clear D. This CDR3 spans 12 amino acids. CDR1 is MDHEN and CDR2 is SYDVKM in the germline V gene. The V and J ends lost 3 bases and 9 bases respectively, with 12 bases between them. The entire variable domain, with the rest obtained from reference TRBV28 and TRBJ2-7, is as follows: DVKVTQSSRYLVKRTGEKVFLECVQDMDHENMFWYRQDPGLGLRLIYFSYDVKMKEKGDIPEGYSVSREKKERFSLILESASTNQTSMYLCASSFPLRRQYFGPGTRLTVT.

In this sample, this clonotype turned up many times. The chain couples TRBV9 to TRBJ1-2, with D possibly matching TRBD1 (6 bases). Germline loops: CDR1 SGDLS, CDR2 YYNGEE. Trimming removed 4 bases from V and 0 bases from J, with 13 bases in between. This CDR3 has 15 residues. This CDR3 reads CASSPQGHANYGYTF. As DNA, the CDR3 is TGTGCCAGCAGCCCCCAGGGGCACGCTAACTATGGCTACACCTTC.

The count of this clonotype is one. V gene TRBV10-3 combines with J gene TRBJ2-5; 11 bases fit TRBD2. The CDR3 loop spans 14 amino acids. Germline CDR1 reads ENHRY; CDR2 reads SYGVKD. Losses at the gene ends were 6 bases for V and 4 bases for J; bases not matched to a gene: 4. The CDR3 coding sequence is TGTGCCATCAGAAGCGGGACTAGCGGAGAGACCCAGTACTTC. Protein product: CAIRSGTSGETQYF.

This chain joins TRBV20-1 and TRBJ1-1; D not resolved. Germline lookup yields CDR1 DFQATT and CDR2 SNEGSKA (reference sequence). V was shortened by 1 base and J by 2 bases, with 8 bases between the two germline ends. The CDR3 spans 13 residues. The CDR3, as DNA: TGCAGTGCTAGAGCGGACGGAAACACTGAAGCTTTCTTT. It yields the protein CSARADGNTEAFF.

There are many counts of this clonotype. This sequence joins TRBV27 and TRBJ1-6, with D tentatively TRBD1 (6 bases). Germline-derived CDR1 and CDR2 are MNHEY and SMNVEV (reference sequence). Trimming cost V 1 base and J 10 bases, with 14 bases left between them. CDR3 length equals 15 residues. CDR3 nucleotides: TGTGCCAGCAGTTTATTCGGGCCCGGGGGCTCACCCCTCCACTTT. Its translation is CASSLFGPGGSPLHF.

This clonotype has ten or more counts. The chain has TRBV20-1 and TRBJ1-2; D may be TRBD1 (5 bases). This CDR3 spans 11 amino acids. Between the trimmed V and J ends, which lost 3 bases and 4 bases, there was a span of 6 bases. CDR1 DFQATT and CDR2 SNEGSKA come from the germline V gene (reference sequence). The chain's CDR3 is CSARDTYGYTF. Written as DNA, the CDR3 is TGCAGTGCTAGGGACACCTATGGCTACACCTTC.

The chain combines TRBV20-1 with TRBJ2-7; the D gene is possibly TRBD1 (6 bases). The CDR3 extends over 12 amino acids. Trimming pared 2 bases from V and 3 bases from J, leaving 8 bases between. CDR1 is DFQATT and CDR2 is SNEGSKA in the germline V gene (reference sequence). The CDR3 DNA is TGCAGTGCTAGAACAGGGCTCTACGAGCAGTACTTC. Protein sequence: CSARTGLYEQYF.

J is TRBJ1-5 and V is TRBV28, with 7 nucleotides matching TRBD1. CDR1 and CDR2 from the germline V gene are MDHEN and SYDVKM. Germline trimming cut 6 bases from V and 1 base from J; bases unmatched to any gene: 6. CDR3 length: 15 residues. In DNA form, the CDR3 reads TGTGCCAGCAGACCCGGGACAGAAAGCAATCAGCCCCAGCATTTT. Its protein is CASRPGTESNQPQHF.

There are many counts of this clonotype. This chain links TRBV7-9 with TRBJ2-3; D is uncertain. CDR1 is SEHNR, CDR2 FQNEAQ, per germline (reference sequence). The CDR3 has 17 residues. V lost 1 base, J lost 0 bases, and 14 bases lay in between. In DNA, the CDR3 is TGTGCCAGCAGCTTAGACTACCCGATTACTAGCACAGATACGCAGTATTTT. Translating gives CASSLDYPITSTDTQYF.

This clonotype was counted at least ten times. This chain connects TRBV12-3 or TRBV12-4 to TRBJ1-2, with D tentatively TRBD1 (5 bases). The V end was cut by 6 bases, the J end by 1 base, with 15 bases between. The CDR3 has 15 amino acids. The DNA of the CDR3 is TGTGCCAGCAGATCCAATGGGGCGGTTAACTATGGCTACACCTTC. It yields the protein CASRSNGAVNYGYTF.

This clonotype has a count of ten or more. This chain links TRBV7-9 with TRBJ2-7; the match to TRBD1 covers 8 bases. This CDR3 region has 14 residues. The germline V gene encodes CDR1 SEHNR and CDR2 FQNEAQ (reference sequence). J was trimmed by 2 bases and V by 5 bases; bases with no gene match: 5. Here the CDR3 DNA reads TGTGCCAGCAGCACTCCGGACAGGGCCTACGAGCAGTACTTC. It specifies CASSTPDRAYEQYF.

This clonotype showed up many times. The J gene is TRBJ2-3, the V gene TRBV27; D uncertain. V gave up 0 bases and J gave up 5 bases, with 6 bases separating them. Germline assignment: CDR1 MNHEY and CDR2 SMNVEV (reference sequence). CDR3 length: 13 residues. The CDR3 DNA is TGTGCCAGCAGTTTATCGAGAGAAGATACGCAGTATTTT. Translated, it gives CASSLSREDTQYF.

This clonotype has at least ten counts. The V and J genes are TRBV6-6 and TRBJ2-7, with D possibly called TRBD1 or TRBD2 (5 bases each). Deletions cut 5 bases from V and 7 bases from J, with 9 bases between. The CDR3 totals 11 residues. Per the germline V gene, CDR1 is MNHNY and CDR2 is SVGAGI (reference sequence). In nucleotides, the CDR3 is TGTGCCAGCAGTAGGGACGGAGAGCAGTACTTC. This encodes CASSRDGEQYF.

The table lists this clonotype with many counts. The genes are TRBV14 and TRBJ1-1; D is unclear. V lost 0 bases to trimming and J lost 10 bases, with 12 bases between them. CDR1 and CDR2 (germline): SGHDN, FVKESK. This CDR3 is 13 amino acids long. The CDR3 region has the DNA TGTGCCAGCAGCCAAGATCTGGGGATGGCAGCTTTCTTT. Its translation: CASSQDLGMAAFF.

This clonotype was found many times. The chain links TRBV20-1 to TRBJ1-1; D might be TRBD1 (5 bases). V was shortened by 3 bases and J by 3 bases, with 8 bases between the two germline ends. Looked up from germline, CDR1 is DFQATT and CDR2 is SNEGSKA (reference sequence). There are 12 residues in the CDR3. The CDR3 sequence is CSASTGDTEAFF. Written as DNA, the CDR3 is TGCAGTGCTAGCACGGGGGACACTGAAGCTTTCTTT.

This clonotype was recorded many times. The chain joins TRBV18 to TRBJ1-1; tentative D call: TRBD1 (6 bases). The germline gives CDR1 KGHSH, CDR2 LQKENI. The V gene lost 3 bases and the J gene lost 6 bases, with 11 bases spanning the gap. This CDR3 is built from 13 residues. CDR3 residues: CASSPNREAEAFF. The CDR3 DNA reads TGTGCCAGCTCACCGAACAGGGAGGCTGAAGCTTTCTTT.

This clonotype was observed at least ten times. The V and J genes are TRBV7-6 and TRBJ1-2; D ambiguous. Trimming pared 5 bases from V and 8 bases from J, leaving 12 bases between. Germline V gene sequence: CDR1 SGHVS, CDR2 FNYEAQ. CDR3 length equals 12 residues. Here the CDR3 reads CASSLSGFGYTF. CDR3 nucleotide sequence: TGTGCCAGCAGCCTATCGGGGTTCGGCTACACCTTC.

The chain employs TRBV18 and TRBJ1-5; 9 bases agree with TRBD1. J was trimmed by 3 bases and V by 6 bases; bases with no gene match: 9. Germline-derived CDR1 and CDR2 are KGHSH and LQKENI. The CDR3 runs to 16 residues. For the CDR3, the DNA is TGTGCCAGCTCCCGGGACAGGGTGGTTAACAATCAGCCCCAGCATTTT. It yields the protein CASSRDRVVNNQPQHF.

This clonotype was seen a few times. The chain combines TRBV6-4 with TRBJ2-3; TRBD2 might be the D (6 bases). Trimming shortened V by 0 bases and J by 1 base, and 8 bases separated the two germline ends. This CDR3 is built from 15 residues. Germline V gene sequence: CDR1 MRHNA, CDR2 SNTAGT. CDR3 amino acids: CASSDSEGGTDTQYF. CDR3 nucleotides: TGTGCCAGCAGTGACTCGGAGGGAGGCACAGATACGCAGTATTTT.